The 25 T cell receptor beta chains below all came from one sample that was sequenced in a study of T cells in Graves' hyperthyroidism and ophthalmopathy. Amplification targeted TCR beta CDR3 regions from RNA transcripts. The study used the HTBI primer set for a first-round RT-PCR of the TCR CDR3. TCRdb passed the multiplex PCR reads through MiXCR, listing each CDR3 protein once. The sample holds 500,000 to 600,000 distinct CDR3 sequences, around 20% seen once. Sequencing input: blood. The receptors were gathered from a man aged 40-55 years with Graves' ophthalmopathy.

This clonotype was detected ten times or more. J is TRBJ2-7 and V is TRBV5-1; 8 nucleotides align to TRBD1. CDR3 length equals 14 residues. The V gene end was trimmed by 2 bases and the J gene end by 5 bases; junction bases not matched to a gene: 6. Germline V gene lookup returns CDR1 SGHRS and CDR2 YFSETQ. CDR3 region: CASSLQGGINEQYF. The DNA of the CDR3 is TGCGCCAGCAGCTTACAGGGGGGCATCAACGAGCAGTACTTC.

The CDR3 here is CASSLRGEGNGYTF. CDR3 nucleotide sequence: TGTGCCAGCAGCTTGAGGGGGGAGGGGAACGGCTACACCTTC. The chain carries TRBV7-9 and TRBJ1-2; D might be TRBD1 (6 bases). Germline V gives CDR1 SEHNR, CDR2 FQNEAQ (reference sequence). Trimming cost V 3 bases and J 8 bases, with 16 bases left between them. There are 14 residues in the CDR3. The variable domain in full, completed from reference TRBV7-9 and TRBJ1-2, reads DTGVSQNPRHKITKRGQNVTFRCDPISEHNRLYWYRQTLGQGPEFLTYFQNEAQLEKSRLLSDRFSAERPKGSFSTLEIQRTEQGDSAMYLCASSLRGEGNGYTFGSGTRLTVV.

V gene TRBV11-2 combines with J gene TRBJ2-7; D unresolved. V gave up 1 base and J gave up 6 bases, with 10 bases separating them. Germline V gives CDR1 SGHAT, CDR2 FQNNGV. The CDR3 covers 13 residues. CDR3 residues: CASSLGTLLEQYF. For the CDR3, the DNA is TGTGCCAGCAGCTTAGGTACGCTCCTCGAGCAGTACTTC. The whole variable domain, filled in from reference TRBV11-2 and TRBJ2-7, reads EAGVAQSPRYKIIEKRQSVAFWCNPISGHATLYWYQQILGQGPKLLIQFQNNGVVDDSQLPKDRFSAERLKGVDSTLKIQPAKLEDSAVYLCASSLGTLLEQYFGPGTRLTVT.

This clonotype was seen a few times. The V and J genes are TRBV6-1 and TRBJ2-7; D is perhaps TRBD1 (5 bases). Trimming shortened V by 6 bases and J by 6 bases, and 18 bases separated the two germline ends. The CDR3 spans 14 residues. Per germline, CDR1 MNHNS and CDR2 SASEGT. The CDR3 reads CASRVGQGLSEQYF. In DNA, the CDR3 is TGTGCCAGCAGGGTAGGGCAGGGTCTCTCCGAGCAGTACTTC.

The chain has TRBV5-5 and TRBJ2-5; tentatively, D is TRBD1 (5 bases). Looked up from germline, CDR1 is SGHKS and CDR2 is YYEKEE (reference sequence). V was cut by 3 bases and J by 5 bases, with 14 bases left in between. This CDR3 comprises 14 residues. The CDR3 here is CASSSTVTMETQYF. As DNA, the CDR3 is TGTGCCAGCAGCTCGACAGTTACGATGGAGACCCAGTACTTC.

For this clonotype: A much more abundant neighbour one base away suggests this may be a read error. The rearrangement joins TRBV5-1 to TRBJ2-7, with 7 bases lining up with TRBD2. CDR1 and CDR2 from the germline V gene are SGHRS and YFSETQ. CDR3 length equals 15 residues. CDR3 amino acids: CASSWDPSGSCEQYF. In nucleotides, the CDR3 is TGCGCCAGCAGCTGGGACCCTAGCGGATCCTGCGAGCAGTACTTC.

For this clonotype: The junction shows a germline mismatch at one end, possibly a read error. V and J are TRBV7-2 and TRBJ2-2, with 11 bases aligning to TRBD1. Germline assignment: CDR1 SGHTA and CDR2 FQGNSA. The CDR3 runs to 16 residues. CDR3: CASSQGTGGVTGELFF. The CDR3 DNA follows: TGCGCCAGCAGCCAAGGGACAGGGGGGGTCACCGGGGAGCTGTTTTTT.

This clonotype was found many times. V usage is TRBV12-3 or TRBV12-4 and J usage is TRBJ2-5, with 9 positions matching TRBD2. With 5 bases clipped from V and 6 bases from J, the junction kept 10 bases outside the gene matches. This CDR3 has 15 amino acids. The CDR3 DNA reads TGTGCCAGCAGTCTCGAATCTAGCGGGATTCAGACCCAGTACTTC. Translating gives CASSLESSGIQTQYF.

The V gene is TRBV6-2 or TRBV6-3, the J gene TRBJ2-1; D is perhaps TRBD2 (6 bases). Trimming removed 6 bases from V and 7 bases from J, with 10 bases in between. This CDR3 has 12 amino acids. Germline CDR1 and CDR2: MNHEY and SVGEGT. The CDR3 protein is CASSTLANEQFF. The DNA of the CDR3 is TGTGCCAGCAGCACTCTAGCGAATGAGCAGTTCTTC.

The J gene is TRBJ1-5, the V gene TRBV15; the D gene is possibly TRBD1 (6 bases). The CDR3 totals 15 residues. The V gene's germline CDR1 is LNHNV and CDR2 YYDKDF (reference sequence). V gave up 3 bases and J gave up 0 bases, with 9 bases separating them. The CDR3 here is CATSSHRDSNQPQHF. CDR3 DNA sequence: TGTGCCACCAGCAGTCACAGGGATAGCAATCAGCCCCAGCATTTT.

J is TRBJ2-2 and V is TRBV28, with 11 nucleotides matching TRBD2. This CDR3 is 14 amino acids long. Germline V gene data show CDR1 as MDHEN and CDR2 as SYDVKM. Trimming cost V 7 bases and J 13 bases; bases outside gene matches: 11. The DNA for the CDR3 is TGTGCCAGCACCTCTCCGACTAGCGGGATACGGCTGTTTTTT. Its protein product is CASTSPTSGIRLFF.

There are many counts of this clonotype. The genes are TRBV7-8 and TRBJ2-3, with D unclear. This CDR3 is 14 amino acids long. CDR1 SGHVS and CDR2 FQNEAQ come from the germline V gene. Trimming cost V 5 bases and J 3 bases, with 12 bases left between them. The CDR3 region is CASSPRSETDTQYF. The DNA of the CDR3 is TGTGCCAGCAGCCCTAGGTCGGAGACAGATACGCAGTATTTT.

DNA of the CDR3: TGTGCCAGCAGCTTGGCGTCTTGGGCGGAGCAGTTCTTC. As protein: CASSLASWAEQFF. V and J are TRBV5-4 and TRBJ2-1, with D uncertain. Germline V gene lookup returns CDR1 SGHNT and CDR2 YYREEE (reference sequence). This CDR3 spans 13 amino acids. Trimming pared 0 bases from V and 10 bases from J, leaving 11 bases between.

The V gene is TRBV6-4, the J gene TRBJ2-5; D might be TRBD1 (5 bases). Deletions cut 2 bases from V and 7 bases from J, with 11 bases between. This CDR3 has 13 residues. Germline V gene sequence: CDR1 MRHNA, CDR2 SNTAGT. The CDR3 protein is CASSDVLGATQYF. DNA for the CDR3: TGTGCCAGCAGTGACGTCCTAGGGGCGACCCAGTACTTC.

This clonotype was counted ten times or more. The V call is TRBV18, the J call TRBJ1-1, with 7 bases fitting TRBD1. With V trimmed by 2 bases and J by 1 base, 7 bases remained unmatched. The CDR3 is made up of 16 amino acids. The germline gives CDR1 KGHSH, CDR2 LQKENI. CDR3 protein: CASSPGAGGTNTEAFF. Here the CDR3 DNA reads TGTGCCAGCTCACCAGGGGCAGGGGGAACGAACACTGAAGCTTTCTTT.

In nucleotides, the CDR3 is TGTGCCAGCAGTTTGAAATATATGACGAACACCGGGGAGCTGTTTTTT. It codes for CASSLKYMTNTGELFF. The V and J genes are TRBV27 and TRBJ2-2; D gene ambiguous. The CDR3 runs 16 residues. Between the trimmed V and J ends, which lost 3 bases and 0 bases, there was a span of 11 bases. CDR1 is MNHEY and CDR2 is SMNVEV in the germline V gene (reference sequence).

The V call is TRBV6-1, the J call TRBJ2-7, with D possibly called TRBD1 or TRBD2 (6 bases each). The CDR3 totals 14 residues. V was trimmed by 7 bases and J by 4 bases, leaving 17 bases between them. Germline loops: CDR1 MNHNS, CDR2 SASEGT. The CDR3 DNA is TGTGCCAGCAAGGGGGGACGAAACAGGTACGAGCAGTACTTC. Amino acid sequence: CASKGGRNRYEQYF.

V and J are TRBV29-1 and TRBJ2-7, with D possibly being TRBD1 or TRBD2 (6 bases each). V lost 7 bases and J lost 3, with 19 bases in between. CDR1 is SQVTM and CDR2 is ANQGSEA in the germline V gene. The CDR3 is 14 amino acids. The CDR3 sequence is CSAGGDIFRYEQYF. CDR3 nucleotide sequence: TGCAGCGCTGGCGGGGACATCTTTCGCTACGAGCAGTACTTC.

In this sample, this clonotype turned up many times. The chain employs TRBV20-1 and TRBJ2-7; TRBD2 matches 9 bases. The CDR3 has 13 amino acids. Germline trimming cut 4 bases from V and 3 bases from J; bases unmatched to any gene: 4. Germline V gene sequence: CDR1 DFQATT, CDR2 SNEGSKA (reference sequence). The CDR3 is CSATGTSSYEQYF. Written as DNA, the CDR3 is TGCAGTGCTACCGGGACTAGCAGCTACGAGCAGTACTTC.

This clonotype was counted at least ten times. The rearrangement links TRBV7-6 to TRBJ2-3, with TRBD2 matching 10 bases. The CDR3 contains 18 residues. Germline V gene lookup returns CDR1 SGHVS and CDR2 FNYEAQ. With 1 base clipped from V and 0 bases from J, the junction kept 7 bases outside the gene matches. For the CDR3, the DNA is TGTGCCAGCAGCTTAGGGGCTAGCGGGGGAGTAAGCACAGATACGCAGTATTTT. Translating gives CASSLGASGGVSTDTQYF.

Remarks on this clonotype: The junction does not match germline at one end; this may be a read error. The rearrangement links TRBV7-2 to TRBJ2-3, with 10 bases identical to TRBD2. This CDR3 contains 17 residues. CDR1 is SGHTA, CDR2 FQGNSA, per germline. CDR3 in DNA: TGTGCCAGCAGCCAGAGCGGGAGGGGGGGCGGCACAGATGCGCAGTATTTT. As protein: CASSQSGRGGGTDAQYF.

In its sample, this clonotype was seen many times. Written as DNA, the CDR3 is TGTGCCAGCAGACCCCCTGGTCAGCCCCAGCATTTT. The encoded protein is CASRPPGQPQHF. This chain uses TRBV28 with TRBJ1-5; D gene uncertain. V shed 6 bases and J shed 6 bases, with 9 bases lying between them. Germline lookup yields CDR1 MDHEN and CDR2 SYDVKM. This CDR3 is 12 amino acids long.

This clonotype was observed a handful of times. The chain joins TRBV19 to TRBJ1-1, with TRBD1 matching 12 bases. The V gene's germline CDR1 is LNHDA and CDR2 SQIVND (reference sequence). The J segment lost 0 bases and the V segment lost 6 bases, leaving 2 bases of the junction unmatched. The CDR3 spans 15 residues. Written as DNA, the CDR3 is TGTGCCAGTAGGGGACAGGGGGCATTGAACACTGAAGCTTTCTTT. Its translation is CASRGQGALNTEAFF. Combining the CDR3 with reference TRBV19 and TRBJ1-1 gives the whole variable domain DGGITQSPKYLFRKEGQNVTLSCEQNLNHDAMYWYRQDPGQGLRLIYYSQIVNDFQKGDIAEGYSVSREKKESFPLTVTSAQKNPTAFYLCASRGQGALNTEAFFGQGTRLTVV.

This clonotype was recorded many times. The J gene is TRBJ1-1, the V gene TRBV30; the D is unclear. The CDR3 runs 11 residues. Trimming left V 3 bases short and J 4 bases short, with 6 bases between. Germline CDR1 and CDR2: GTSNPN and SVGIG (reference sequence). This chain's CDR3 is CAWRRFTEAFF. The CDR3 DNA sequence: TGTGCCTGGAGAAGATTCACTGAAGCTTTCTTT.

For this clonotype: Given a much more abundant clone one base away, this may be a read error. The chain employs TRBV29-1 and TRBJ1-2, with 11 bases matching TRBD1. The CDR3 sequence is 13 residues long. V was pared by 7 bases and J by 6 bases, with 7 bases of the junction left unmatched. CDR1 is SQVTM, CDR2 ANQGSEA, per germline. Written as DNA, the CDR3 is TGCAGCGAGGGACCGGGACAGGGGGATGGCTACACCTTC. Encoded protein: CSEGPGQGDGYTF.